Below, 3 T cell receptor beta chains from the same sample are listed, as sequenced in a study of control samples from healthy donors and cancer patients. Libraries were prepared by immunoSEQ multiplex PCR; TCRdb keeps only in-frame clonotypes and omits some of them. The sample lists 130,000 or so clones, more than 70% occurring once. The sequenced sample consisted of blood. These receptor sequences come from a man aged 45-65 years in good health.

The V call is TRBV5-1, the J call TRBJ1-1; D not resolved. The CDR3 is 13 residues long. The germline V gene has CDR1 SGHRS and CDR2 YFSETQ. With 4 bases removed from V and 1 base from J, the gap between germline ends came to 8 bases. CDR3 bases: TGCGCCAGCAGCCCAGCAGGGAACACTGAAGCTTTCTTT. Its translation is CASSPAGNTEAFF. The full variable domain, rest sourced from reference TRBV5-1 and TRBJ1-1, is KAGVTQTPRYLIKTRGQQVTLSCSPISGHRSVSWYQQTPGQGLQFLFEYFSETQRNKGNFPGRFSGRQFSNSRSEMNVSTLELGDSALYLCASSPAGNTEAFFGQGTRLTVV.

This clone was counted only a few times. The chain combines TRBV9 with TRBJ2-7; no reliable D call. CDR3 length equals 13 residues. V was cut by 3 bases and J by 5 bases, with 12 bases left in between. Germline V gene lookup returns CDR1 SGDLS and CDR2 YYNGEE. The CDR3 spells CASSGSSNNEQYF. The CDR3 bases are TGTGCCAGCAGCGGCAGTTCGAATAACGAGCAGTACTTC.

This clone was seen a few times. V gene TRBV5-1 combines with J gene TRBJ1-2; D uncertain. Germline V lookup: CDR1 SGHRS, CDR2 YFSETQ. With 4 bases removed from V and 3 bases from J, the gap between germline ends came to 10 bases. The CDR3 sequence is 13 residues long. The CDR3 loop is CASSVSGDYGYTF. CDR3 bases: TGCGCCAGCAGCGTTTCCGGGGACTATGGCTACACCTTC.